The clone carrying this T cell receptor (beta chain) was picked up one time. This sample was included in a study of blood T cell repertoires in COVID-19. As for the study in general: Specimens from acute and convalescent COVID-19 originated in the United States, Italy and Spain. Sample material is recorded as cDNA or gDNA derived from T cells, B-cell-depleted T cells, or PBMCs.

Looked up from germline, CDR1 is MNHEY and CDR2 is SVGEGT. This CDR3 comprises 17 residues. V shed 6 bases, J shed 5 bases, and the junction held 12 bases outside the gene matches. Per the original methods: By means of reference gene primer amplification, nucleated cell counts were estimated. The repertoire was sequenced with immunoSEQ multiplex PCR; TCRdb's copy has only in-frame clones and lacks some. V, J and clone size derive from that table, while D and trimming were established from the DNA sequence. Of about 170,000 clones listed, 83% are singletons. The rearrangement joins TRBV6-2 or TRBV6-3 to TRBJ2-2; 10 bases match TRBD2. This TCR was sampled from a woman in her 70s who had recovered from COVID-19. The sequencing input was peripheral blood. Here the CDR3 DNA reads TGTGCCAGCAGCGACGGGCTAGCGGGAGCGGATACCGGGGAGCTGTTTTTT. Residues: CASSDGLAGADTGELFF.